This T cell receptor beta chain was observed in a study of regulatory T cells in long-lasting Graves disease listed by TCRdb under 2021. In the study overall: Antithyroid drugs had been taken for less than 3 months by newly diagnosed Graves' disease patients. A total of around 35 samples underwent TCR sequencing: about 13 from persistent and approximately 20 from newly diagnosed Graves' disease patients. Patients with persistent Graves' disease were compared with patients with newly diagnosed Graves' disease using TCR sequencing and RNA sequencing of peripheral blood. The study was conducted in China and was registered as a clinical trial. Findings and caveats that apply to the study as a whole: Sequencing and analysis were restricted to the TCR beta chain. The authors acknowledged the small sample size as a limitation that may reduce accuracy. Persistent patients shared more public clonotypes among themselves (around 2,500) than newly diagnosed patients did (roughly 920). Persistent Graves' disease patients showed lower TCR Shannon entropy and fewer highly expanded clones than newly diagnosed patients, suggesting clonal expansion. Preferential use of TRBV28, TRBJ1-2 and TRBJ2-5 was observed in persistent disease, whereas TRBV20-1 and TRBJ2-1 were favored in newly diagnosed disease. Peripheral blood alone was examined, since thyroid tissue, which constituted the primary lesion, could not be accessed.

Libraries came from multiplex PCR. The sequencer listed for this sample is Illumina HiSeq 4000. iRepertoire HTBI primers and Arm-PCR amplification of CDR3 regions were used to construct TCR beta libraries. PCR products were gel purified before sequencing. In the paper's pipeline: A total of roughly 67 TRBV and some 13 TRBJ segments were identified across samples and were used for gene usage analysis of CDR3 amino acid clonotypes. COPE and FqMerger were used to merge filtered high-quality paired reads into contigs. Contigs were aligned with BLAST to IMGT TRBV, TRBD and TRBJ reference genes, and CDR3 was defined per IMGT. Any clonotype with a frequency above 0.1% was classified as a highly expanded clone. Repertoire diversity was measured by Shannon entropy, and V-J evenness by the Gini coefficient. Public clonotypes were defined as clonotypes shared by more than one individual. TCRdb trimmed the raw reads at Q25, called clones with MiXCR and kept productive beta chains. Each entry is one CDR3 protein sequence, shown with its most common DNA and genes. For this entry, the V and J calls and clone size follow TCRdb and not the study's own pipeline. This sample has hundreds of thousands of distinct CDR3 sequences in its table, and 15% to 20% of those were observed once. The ten largest make up about 11% of the sample.

CDR1 and CDR2 were assigned from the germline V gene as MDHEN and SYDVKM. V and J lose 1 base and 3 bases, and a span of 10 bases separates them. The CDR3, from cysteine to phenylalanine, totals 15 residues. The DNA shown is the 45-base CDR3, in frame from base 1. In light of the paper, this sample's time point label describes: newly diagnosed GD, antithyroid drugs for less than 3 months. RNA was extracted from PBMCs in TRIzol for both TCR sequencing and RNA sequencing. The diagnosis of Graves' disease was made according to American Thyroid Association guidelines. The patients came from an endocrinology department in Xi'an, China. From each patient, around 8.3 milliliters of peripheral blood was collected into an EDTA anticoagulant tube. PBMCs were isolated by Ficoll Paque Plus density gradient separation without further T cell sorting. RNA quality was checked with an Agilent 2100 Bioanalyzer and agarose gel, and concentration with a NanoDrop 2000.

This clonotype has a count of ten or more. The target of this receptor is not known. No base quality information exists; no much larger clone differs at one position. This same sample was also part of a study on T cells in Graves' hyperthyroidism and ophthalmopathy. In that second paper, the authors write: Stable Graves' hyperthyroidism was defined as no progression to ophthalmopathy during 18 months of follow-up. Hyperthyroidism patients were newly diagnosed, had a disease duration of under 2 months, and were aged 18 to 65 years. Patients with uncontrolled infections, other autoimmune diseases, pregnancy or lactation were excluded. Clinical symptoms, serum thyroxine and TRAb, thyroid ultrasound, and orbital computed tomography formed the basis for the diagnoses. The TCR CDR3 was subjected to a first round of RT-PCR using the HTBI primer set and the Qiagen OneStep RT-PCR kit. Most expanded thyroid clonotypes (frequency above 0.001) were also detected in blood, a finding suggesting that blood repertoires may reflect thyroid immune responses. A model built on a 13 V-J signature distinguished ophthalmopathy from stable hyperthyroidism, reaching 85% to 90% sensitivity and about 81% specificity in cross-validation and 80%/75% in testing. In validation, the model predicted progression to ophthalmopathy a median of about 5.9 months before onset, with over 60% sensitivity and roughly 72% specificity. To identify distinguishing TCR V-J signatures, a discovery cohort of around 100 patients was used, comprising 43 with Graves' ophthalmopathy and approximately 57 with stable Graves' hyperthyroidism. An independent validation cohort of some 18 hyperthyroidism patients and approximately 15 patients who later progressed to ophthalmopathy tested prospective prediction of ophthalmopathy. The approximately 100 discovery patients were divided at random into training and test sets in a 7:3 ratio. The study also compared thyroid tissue and blood T-cell repertoires from several Graves' hyperthyroidism patients. Following sampling, methimazole starting at 30 mg daily was given to hyperthyroidism patients, and high-dose intravenous methylprednisolone was given to ophthalmopathy patients. The libraries were constructed in a second round of multiplex PCR and then size-selected and purified. Paired-end sequencing of the libraries was performed with 100 bp reads on an Illumina HiSeq2000. SOAPnuke was used to process the raw data, removing reads that contained adapters or uncalled bases, had a mean Phred below 15, or lacked an exact match to the constant primer or identifier. COPE v1.2.5 was used to merge high-quality paired reads, and clonotypes were defined as unique nucleotide sequences. MiTCR v1.1 was used to align clonotypes to the IMGT TRBV, TRBD and TRBJ reference segments. Analysis was restricted to V-J combinations with a frequency above 0.0001, which covered 99.2% of repertoires. A TCS score was defined as the ratio of F50 (clonal expansion) to E x V (chaos), with BLOSUM62-based TCRdist applied between CDR3 peptides within each V-J. Welch's t-statistics and random forest reduced roughly 500 V-J features to some 14, which were used in a naive Bayes classifier (R e1071). No statistical method was used to set the sample size in advance, and investigators knew the group allocation. According to the paper, TCR Vbeta CDR3 sequencing was carried out on approximately 140 peripheral blood samples, which came from fewer than 50 ophthalmopathy, approximately 72 hyperthyroidism and about 17 progressor patients.

This clonotype was sampled from a man younger than 35 with Graves disease. Donor details come from another sample of the same person, matched by shared clones. In this chain, TRBV28 is recombined with TRBJ2-1; TRBD2 could be the D gene, as 5 bases match. Sample: peripheral blood mononuclear cells (PBMCs), taken at new diagnosis, from a patient treated with antithyroid drugs. The sequenced DNA: TGTGCCAGCAGTTTATCATCACGGGACTACAATGAGCAGTTCTTC. Its protein is CASSLSSRDYNEQFF.